This entry is about one T cell receptor (beta chain). The target antigen is unknown. The CDR3 is cut off 3 residues early in the read; its end comes from the germline J gene. These data come from a study of T cells in women clearing cervical HPV infection. Study information: Donors had HPV16-related CIN3 or worse; 2 had invasive cancer. Cases' blood sampling followed lesion detection by median approximately 150 days (90 to 200). Findings and limits, study-wide: CIN3+ cases had significantly higher TCR repertoire richness than controls, but evenness did not differ.

Germline CDR1 reads SGHVS; CDR2 reads FQNEAQ. The CDR3 consists of 17 residues. V gave up 5 bases and J gave up 4 bases, with 21 bases separating them. Genomic DNA, averaging approximately 1,200 ng per sample, yielded TCR beta CDR3 via immunoSEQ. TCRdb's table, derived via immunoSEQ multiplex PCR, lists solely in-frame clones and lacks some. This table holds about 32,000 clones. This receptor was taken from a woman between 18 and 70 years old with a cervical HPV16 infection that either progressed to CIN3+ or cleared (not recorded which). V gene TRBV7-8 combines with J gene TRBJ2-1; D is possibly TRBD2 (7 bases). Material: blood buffy coat. CDR3 amino acids: CASSPGLGGGGYNEQFF. Partial CDR3 DNA: TGTGCCAGCAGCCCCGGGCTCGGAGGGGGGGGATACAATGAG.